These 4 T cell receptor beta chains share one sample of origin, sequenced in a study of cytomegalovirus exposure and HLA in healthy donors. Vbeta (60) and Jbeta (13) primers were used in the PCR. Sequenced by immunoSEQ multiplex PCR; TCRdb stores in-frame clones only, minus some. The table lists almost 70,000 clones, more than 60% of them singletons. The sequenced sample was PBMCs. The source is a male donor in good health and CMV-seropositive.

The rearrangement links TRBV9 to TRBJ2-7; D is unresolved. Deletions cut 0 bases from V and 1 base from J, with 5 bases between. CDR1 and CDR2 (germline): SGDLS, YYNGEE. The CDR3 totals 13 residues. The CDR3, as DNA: TGTGCCAGCAGCGTAGGGCAGTCCTACGAGCAGTACTTC. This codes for CASSVGQSYEQYF.

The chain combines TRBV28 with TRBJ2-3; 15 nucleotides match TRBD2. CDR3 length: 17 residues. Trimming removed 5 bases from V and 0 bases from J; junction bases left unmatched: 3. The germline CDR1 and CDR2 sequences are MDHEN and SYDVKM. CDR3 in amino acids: CASSAGTSGRSTDTQYF. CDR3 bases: TGTGCCAGCAGTGCCGGGACTAGCGGGAGGAGCACAGATACGCAGTATTTT.

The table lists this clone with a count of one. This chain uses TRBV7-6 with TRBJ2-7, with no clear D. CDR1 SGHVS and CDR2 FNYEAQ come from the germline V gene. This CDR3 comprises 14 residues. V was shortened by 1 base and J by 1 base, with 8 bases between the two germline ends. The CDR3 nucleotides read TGTGCCAGCAGCTTAGAAATAGCTTCCTACGAGCAGTACTTC. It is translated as CASSLEIASYEQYF.

The CDR3 loop is CASSPRTASNEKLFF. The CDR3 nucleotides read TGTGCCAGCTCACCTAGGACAGCTTCTAATGAAAAACTGTTTTTT. The chain carries TRBV18 and TRBJ1-4; D is possibly TRBD1 (6 bases). The length of the CDR3 is 15 residues. Deletions cut 3 bases from V and 3 bases from J, with 11 bases between. Germline CDR1 and CDR2: KGHSH and LQKENI.